The T cell receptor beta chain described here comes from a study of post-analysis software for immune sequencing data. About the study: Secondary progressive, relapsing-remitting and progressive-relapsing multiple sclerosis were among the included disease courses.

This clonotype was counted only a few times. Its antigen is not identified. Study-level points and caveats: F measure clustering grouped samples strongly by preparation batch. Relative to controls, patients had a few TRBV segments at higher frequency, with TRBV5-6, TRBV5-1 and TRBV20-1 among these. People with multiple sclerosis had a significantly lower normalized Chao1 diversity than controls did.

The CDR3 length is 17 residues. CDR1 is MGHRA, CDR2 YSYEKL, per germline. J lost 10 bases, V lost 1 base, and 13 bases had no gene match. Presence of unique molecular identifiers characterized the TCR beta cDNA libraries. Input of about 0.9 to 10 million T cells yielded roughly 530,000 cDNA molecules. A single record per CDR3 protein comes from TCRdb applying MiXCR to the PCR reads. Found here are fewer than 700,000 distinct CDR3 sequences, around 40% of them singletons; the top ten hold about 1.8%. The clonotype comes from a girl aged 5 to 17 with multiple sclerosis. This chain joins TRBV4-1 and TRBJ2-1, with 10 positions matching TRBD2. The source material was blood. The CDR3, as DNA: TGCGCCAGCAGCCAAGCGGTTACTAGCGGGACGAACACAGAGCAGTTCTTC. Translated, it gives CASSQAVTSGTNTEQFF.